The entry that follows covers one T cell receptor beta chain sequence. Antigen: not known. The protocol was immunoSEQ multiplex PCR, while the TCRdb copy is restricted to in-frame clones and leaves out a portion. The sample contains about 150,000 clones, 91% of which appear only once. CDR1 and CDR2 (germline): LGHNT, FRNRAP. CDR3 length: 14 residues. Trimming removed 7 bases at V and 6 bases at J, with 18 bases between. The entry originates in a study of T cell responses to AZD1222 COVID-19 vaccine. Study conclusions and caveats: Donors in the cohort were predominantly white British and more often female, and clonal diversity was possibly underestimated.

The rearrangement links TRBV12-5 to TRBJ1-1, with TRBD1 as a possible D gene (5 bases). The receptor was derived from an adult in good health. The sample in question was peripheral blood, obtained on day 0 of AZD1222 vaccination. CDR3 DNA: TGTGCTAGTGCCTCTGCGGGGGTAGACTCTGAAGCTTTCTTT. This sequence encodes CASASAGVDSEAFF.